This passage covers 21 T cell receptor beta chains from one sample sequenced in a study of blood T cells in healthy people across ages. Through a sample-barcoded 5' primer and a J-beta primer mix, a second PCR was run for roughly 6 to 11 cycles. TCRdb fed the 5' RACE reads into MiXCR, producing one record per CDR3 protein. This sample has 550,000 to 800,000 distinct CDR3 sequences, with under 25% found just once. Sequenced sample: blood. Every receptor here comes from a man in his 70s in good health.

The rearrangement joins TRBV4-3 to TRBJ1-2; D is unclear. With 0 bases removed from V and 5 bases from J, the gap between germline ends came to 13 bases. This CDR3 has 15 amino acids. Germline CDR1 LGHNA, CDR2 YSLEER. In DNA, the CDR3 is TGCGCCAGCAGCCAAGACTTGGAAGTGATTTATGGCTACACCTTC. It specifies CASSQDLEVIYGYTF.

The V gene is TRBV6-2 or TRBV6-3, the J gene TRBJ2-2; 9 bases map to TRBD1. V lost 4 bases, J lost 1 base, and 7 bases stayed unmatched. In germline, CDR1 is MNHEY, CDR2 SVGEGT. The CDR3 has 17 amino acids. The DNA for the CDR3 is TGTGCCAGCAGTTCAAAACAGGGGGCGATGAACACCGGGGAGCTGTTTTTT. Its protein product is CASSSKQGAMNTGELFF.

This clonotype was found a few times. The chain joins TRBV2 to TRBJ2-5, with no clear D. The J call could be wrong; TRBJ2-7 is a better fit for the DNA end. Germline CDR1 reads SNHLY; CDR2 reads FYNNEI. CDR3 size: 14 residues. In DNA form, the CDR3 reads TGTGCCAGCAGTGATCGTCAGGCCGCCTACGAGCAGTACTTC. This translates into CASSDRQAAYEQYF.

This clonotype was counted between two and nine times. The CDR3 DNA follows: TGCAGCGTTGATCGAGCGGGAGCCCTGGAAGATACGCAGTATTTT. As protein: CSVDRAGALEDTQYF. The V gene is TRBV29-1, the J gene TRBJ2-3, with TRBD2 matching over 8 bases. The CDR3 runs to 15 residues. The V gene end was trimmed by 3 bases and the J gene end by 5 bases; junction bases not matched to a gene: 10. Germline CDR1 is SQVTM and CDR2 is ANQGSEA.

Only a few counts were recorded for this clonotype. J is TRBJ2-7 and V is TRBV6-1; perhaps D is TRBD1 or TRBD2 (5 bases each). Germline assignment: CDR1 MNHNS and CDR2 SASEGT. CDR3 length equals 15 residues. Trimming stripped 6 bases from V and 0 bases from J, with 15 bases between. Here the CDR3 reads CASSHRDGSSYEQYF. CDR3 sequence (DNA): TGTGCCAGCAGCCACCGGGACGGAAGCTCCTACGAGCAGTACTTC.

This clonotype was detected a few times. This chain connects TRBV6-1 to TRBJ2-5; D assignment may be TRBD1 or TRBD2 (5 bases each). Germline V gives CDR1 MNHNS, CDR2 SASEGT. Trimming removed 4 bases from V and 6 bases from J, with 12 bases in between. The CDR3 has 13 residues. The CDR3 here is CASSGGARKTQYF. The DNA for the CDR3 is TGTGCCAGCAGTGGAGGGGCTAGGAAGACCCAGTACTTC.

This chain uses TRBV7-2 with TRBJ2-3, with D uncertain. The CDR3 runs to 12 residues. Trimming removed 6 bases at V and 9 bases at J, with 13 bases between. Per germline, CDR1 SGHTA and CDR2 FQGNSA. DNA for the CDR3: TGTGCCAGCAGAACTTCCCCCGGCACGCAGTATTTT. It codes for CASRTSPGTQYF.

V usage is TRBV20-1 and J usage is TRBJ1-5, with 7 bases fitting TRBD1. Trimming at V came to 4 bases and at J to 4 bases, leaving 7 bases not matched to a gene. CDR3 length: 14 residues. Germline loops: CDR1 DFQATT, CDR2 SNEGSKA (reference sequence). The CDR3 reads CSAKTTGPNQPQHF. CDR3 DNA sequence: TGCAGTGCTAAGACGACAGGGCCGAATCAGCCCCAGCATTTT.

The V and J genes are TRBV5-1 and TRBJ2-1, with D possibly matching TRBD2 (6 bases). From germline, CDR1 is SGHRS and CDR2 YFSETQ. Trimming stripped 0 bases from V and 7 bases from J, with 20 bases between. CDR3 length: 17 residues. This chain's CDR3 is CASSLGKAGSFMNEQFF. CDR3 nucleotide sequence: TGCGCCAGCAGCTTGGGAAAGGCGGGGTCGTTTATGAATGAGCAGTTCTTC.

The V gene is TRBV6-5, the J gene TRBJ2-3, with D perhaps matching TRBD1 or TRBD2 (5 bases each). Trimming cost V 2 bases and J 6 bases, with 12 bases left between them. Germline CDR1 MNHEY, CDR2 SVGAGI. The CDR3 runs 14 residues. The CDR3 DNA sequence: TGTGCCAGCAGTTACCGTGGGTGGGGGGATACGCAGTATTTT. It yields the protein CASSYRGWGDTQYF.

This clonotype was detected a few times. The rearrangement links TRBV20-1 to TRBJ1-6; D unresolved. The length of the CDR3 is 15 residues. Germline CDR1 reads DFQATT; CDR2 reads SNEGSKA (reference sequence). Trimming took off 0 bases at V and 0 bases at J, with 6 bases between the two ends. The CDR3 bases are TGCAGTGCTAGAGATAGGAGCTCCTATAATTCACCCCTCCACTTT. This codes for CSARDRSSYNSPLHF.

This clonotype was observed a handful of times. The J gene is TRBJ2-3, the V gene TRBV20-1; TRBD2 matches at 7 bases. The V gene's germline CDR1 is DFQATT and CDR2 SNEGSKA (reference sequence). Germline trimming cut 5 bases from V and 6 bases from J; bases unmatched to any gene: 14. This CDR3 region has 15 residues. As DNA, the CDR3 is TGCAGTGCTCCCCAAGCCCAGCGGGGTTCGGATACGCAGTATTTT. This encodes CSAPQAQRGSDTQYF.

Only a few counts were recorded for this clonotype. J is TRBJ1-1 and V is TRBV20-1, with 7 bases identical to TRBD1. This CDR3 region has 15 residues. CDR1 is DFQATT, CDR2 SNEGSKA, per germline (reference sequence). V lost 0 bases to trimming and J lost 4 bases; unmatched junction nucleotides: 8. CDR3 region: CSARDVAGGATEAFF. The CDR3 DNA reads TGCAGTGCTAGAGATGTGGCAGGGGGGGCCACTGAAGCTTTCTTT.

The V and J genes are TRBV12-3 or TRBV12-4 and TRBJ2-6; maybe TRBD2 (5 bases). The CDR3 covers 16 residues. Trimming shortened V by 1 base and J by 1 base, and 8 bases separated the two germline ends. In DNA form, the CDR3 reads TGTGCCAGCAGTTTAGGAGGCGGGTCTGGGGCCAACGTCCTGACTTTC. Translated: CASSLGGGSGANVLTF.

The chain has TRBV29-1 and TRBJ2-1, with 9 bases fitting TRBD1. The germline CDR1 and CDR2 sequences are SQVTM and ANQGSEA. Germline trimming cut 4 bases from V and 2 bases from J; bases unmatched to any gene: 3. The CDR3 is made up of 14 amino acids. In DNA form, the CDR3 reads TGCAGCGTTGGAGGGACAGGGCCCTACAATGAGCAGTTCTTC. This translates into CSVGGTGPYNEQFF.

This clonotype came up a few times. One junction end disagrees with the germline gene, perhaps due to a read error. The chain recombines TRBV7-7 with TRBJ2-1; 10 bases align to TRBD2. There are 14 residues in the CDR3. Germline assignment: CDR1 SSHAT and CDR2 FNYEAQ (reference sequence). The CDR3 nucleotides are TGTGCTAGCAGCCCGTCTAGCGGGAGTGTTGAGCAGTTCTTC. As protein: CASSPSSGSVEQFF.

This clonotype was counted between two and nine times. The genes are TRBV19 and TRBJ2-2; tentative D call: TRBD2 (6 bases). This CDR3 is 15 amino acids long. Germline V gene data show CDR1 as LNHDA and CDR2 as SQIVND (reference sequence). V gave up 5 bases and J gave up 1 base, with 11 bases separating them. The CDR3 is CASSFTGRNTGELFF. The CDR3 DNA reads TGTGCCAGTAGTTTCACCGGGAGGAACACCGGGGAGCTGTTTTTT.

In this sample, this clonotype turned up a few times. The chain joins TRBV7-3 to TRBJ2-1, with 14 bases matching TRBD2. V shed 4 bases and J 6 bases; nucleotides not matched to a gene: 5. There are 16 residues in the CDR3. Germline CDR1 is SGHTA and CDR2 is FQGTGA. The CDR3 protein is CASSSGTSGRVNEQFF. The CDR3 DNA reads TGTGCCAGCAGCTCCGGGACTAGCGGGAGAGTCAATGAGCAGTTCTTC.

This clonotype showed up just a few times. Here the CDR3 reads CASSPSAGSFYGYTF. Here the CDR3 DNA reads TGTGCCAGCAGTCCCTCGGCGGGGAGTTTCTATGGCTACACCTTC. J is TRBJ1-2 and V is TRBV2; D not resolved. Trimming shortened V by 5 bases and J by 4 bases, and 17 bases separated the two germline ends. The CDR3 is made up of 15 amino acids. The germline V gene has CDR1 SNHLY and CDR2 FYNNEI.

This clonotype was seen only a few times. The rearrangement links TRBV9 to TRBJ1-4, with 7 bases aligning to TRBD1. This CDR3 is 14 amino acids long. V lost 0 bases, J lost 5 bases, and 1 base stayed unmatched. From germline, CDR1 is SGDLS and CDR2 YYNGEE. CDR3: CASSVGDRNEKLFF. Written as DNA, the CDR3 is TGTGCCAGCAGCGTAGGGGACAGAAATGAAAAACTGTTTTTT. The full variable domain, rest sourced from reference TRBV9 and TRBJ1-4, is DSGVTQTPKHLITATGQRVTLRCSPRSGDLSVYWYQQSLDQGLQFLIQYYNGEERAKGNILERFSAQQFPDLHSELNLSSLELGDSALYFCASSVGDRNEKLFFGSGTQLSVL.

V usage is TRBV15 and J usage is TRBJ2-1; possibly TRBD2 for D (5 bases). Between the trimmed V and J ends, which lost 7 bases and 2 bases, there was a span of 15 bases. The CDR3 runs 15 residues. Germline lookup yields CDR1 LNHNV and CDR2 YYDKDF (reference sequence). The CDR3 here is CATTELGSAYNEQFF. The CDR3 DNA follows: TGTGCCACCACCGAATTAGGGAGTGCCTACAATGAGCAGTTCTTC.